The clone carrying this T cell receptor (beta chain) was counted a few times. Its antigen is unidentified. The entry originates in a study of Graves' ophthalmopathy and Graves' hyperthyroidism. Germline assignment: CDR1 LGHDT and CDR2 YNNKEL (reference sequence). The CDR3 runs to 22 residues. V dropped 2 bases and J dropped 0 bases, with 32 bases sitting between them. Recruitment covered hyperthyroidism patients aged 18 to 65 whose new diagnosis was of under 2 months' duration. Study results and caveats: For predicting ophthalmopathy progression, the model had more than 60% sensitivity and 72.22% specificity.

The study amplified TCR beta CDR3 regions using RNA transcripts. The authors performed first-round RT-PCR with HTBI primers and then a second-round multiplex PCR. Each CDR3 protein gets one entry after TCRdb re-called the multiplex PCR reads with MiXCR. Counted here are a few hundred thousand distinct CDR3 sequences, about a sixth occurring once; the ten biggest clones make up 2% to 2.5%. V gene TRBV3-1 combines with J gene TRBJ2-7; weak D call: TRBD1 (6 bases). This sequence originates from an adult woman with stable Graves' hyperthyroidism. Sequencing input: peripheral blood. The CDR3 region is CASSQPQRSGHKGPISSYEQYF. DNA for the CDR3: TGTGCCAGCAGCCAACCTCAACGTTCGGGACACAAGGGACCCATAAGCTCCTACGAGCAGTACTTC.